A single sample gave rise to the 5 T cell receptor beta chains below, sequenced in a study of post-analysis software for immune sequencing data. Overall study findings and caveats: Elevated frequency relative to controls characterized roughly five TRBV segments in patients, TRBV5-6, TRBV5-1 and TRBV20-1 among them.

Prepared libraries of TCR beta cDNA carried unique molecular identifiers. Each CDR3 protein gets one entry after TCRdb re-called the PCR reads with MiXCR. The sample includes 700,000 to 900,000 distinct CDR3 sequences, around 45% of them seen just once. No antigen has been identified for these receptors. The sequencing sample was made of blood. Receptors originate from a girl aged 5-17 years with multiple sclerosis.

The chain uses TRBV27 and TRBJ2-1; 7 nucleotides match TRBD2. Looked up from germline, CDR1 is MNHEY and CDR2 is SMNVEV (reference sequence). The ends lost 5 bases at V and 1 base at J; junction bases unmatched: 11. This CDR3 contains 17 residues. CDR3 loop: CASSPLKGAGSYNEQFF. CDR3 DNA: TGTGCCAGCAGTCCCCTTAAGGGAGCGGGGTCCTACAATGAGCAGTTCTTC.

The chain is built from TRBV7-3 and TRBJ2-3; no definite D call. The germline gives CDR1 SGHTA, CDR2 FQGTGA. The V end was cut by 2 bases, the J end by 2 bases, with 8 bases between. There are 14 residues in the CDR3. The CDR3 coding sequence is TGTGCCAGCAGCTTACCCGGGTTCACAGATACGCAGTATTTT. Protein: CASSLPGFTDTQYF.

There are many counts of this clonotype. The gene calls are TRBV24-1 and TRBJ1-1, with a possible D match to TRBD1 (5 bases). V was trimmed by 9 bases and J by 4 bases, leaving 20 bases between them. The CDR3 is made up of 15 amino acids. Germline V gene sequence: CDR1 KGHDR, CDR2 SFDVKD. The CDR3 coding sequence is TGTGCCACCTCCGATAGGGGTCCCCGATTCACTGAAGCTTTCTTT. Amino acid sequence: CATSDRGPRFTEAFF.

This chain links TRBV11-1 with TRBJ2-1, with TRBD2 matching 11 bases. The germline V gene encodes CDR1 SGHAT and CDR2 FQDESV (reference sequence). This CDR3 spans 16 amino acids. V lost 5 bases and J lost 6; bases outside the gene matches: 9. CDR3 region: CASSQPGTSGVNEQFF. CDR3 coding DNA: TGTGCCAGCAGCCAACCCGGGACTAGCGGAGTCAATGAGCAGTTCTTC. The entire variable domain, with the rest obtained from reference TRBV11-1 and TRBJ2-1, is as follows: EAEVAQSPRYKITEKSQAVAFWCDPISGHATLYWYRQILGQGPELLVQFQDESVVDDSQLPKDRFSAERLKGVDSTLKIQPAELGDSAMYLCASSQPGTSGVNEQFFGPGTRLTVL.

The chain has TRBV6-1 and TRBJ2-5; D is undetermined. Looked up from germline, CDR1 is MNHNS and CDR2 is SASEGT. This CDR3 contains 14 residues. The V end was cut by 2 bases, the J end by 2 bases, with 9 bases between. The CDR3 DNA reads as TGTGCCAGCAGTGAACCATCTCATCAAGAGACCCAGTACTTC. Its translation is CASSEPSHQETQYF.